This T cell receptor (beta chain) is drawn from a study of control samples from healthy donors and cancer patients. Clones were read by immunoSEQ multiplex PCR, and TCRdb kept only the in-frame ones, dropping some. The sample shows around 120,000 clones, more than 75% of them seen only once. This CDR3 comprises 13 residues. V lost 3 bases to trimming and J lost 7 bases, with 7 bases between them. Germline V lookup: CDR1 LNHDA, CDR2 SQIVND (reference sequence). This TCR derives from a middle-aged man in good health. Input material: blood. V and J are TRBV19 and TRBJ1-6; no clear D. CDR3 in amino acids: CASSMGRNSPLHF. The CDR3 DNA reads TGTGCCAGTAGTATGGGCAGAAATTCACCCCTCCACTTT.